This T cell receptor (beta chain) is drawn from a study of T cell responses to AZD1222 COVID-19 vaccine. Findings and limits, study-wide: Regions 160-218 and 743-854 held dominance among vaccine-associated CD4 TCRs, which spanned spike.

Repertoires were generated with immunoSEQ multiplex PCR, while TCRdb's copy carries only in-frame clones and drops some. The repertoire consists of fewer than 130,000 clones, with nearly 90% occurring once and the leading ten covering about 2.5%. To note about this clone: The antigen is unknown.

Per germline, CDR1 ENHRY and CDR2 SYGVKD. This CDR3 has 15 amino acids. Trimming took off 1 base at V and 3 bases at J, with 11 bases between the two ends. The origin of this receptor is an adult who received the AZD1222 COVID-19 vaccine. This chain connects TRBV10-3 to TRBJ2-3, with D possibly being TRBD1 (7 bases). The sequenced sample was peripheral blood, obtained 28 days after the second AZD1222 dose. The CDR3 nucleotides are TGTGCCATCAGTGAGTGGGCAGGGGGGACAGATACGCAGTATTTT. Its translation is CAISEWAGGTDTQYF.